This T cell receptor (beta chain) was sequenced during a study of blood T cell repertoires in COVID-19 (dated by TCRdb to about 2020). Regarding the complete study: Samples from collaborators originated in the United States, Italy and Spain and spanned both the acute and convalescent phases of COVID-19. A freely available public database, intended as a resource for researchers studying the immune response to SARS-CoV-2, is where the repertoires were released. Nearly every sample came with metadata listing a de-identified subject ID, COVID-19 status, age in years and sex. Deeply sampled blood TCRbeta repertoires from subjects exposed to, actively infected with, or recovered from COVID-19 were included in the dataset. Samples came from the ongoing ImmuneRACE study (first 160 participants) plus 1,254 subjects from 6 global collaborators. Where available, HLA class I and class II types were taken from metadata supplied by the sample provider and were not determined by assay-based typing. The prospective study material was composed of cDNA or gDNA derived from T cells, B-cell-depleted T cells, or PBMCs.

Compared with germline, V lacks 6 bases and J lacks 7 bases; bases without a gene match: 6. Counted from cysteine to phenylalanine, this CDR3 has 13 amino acids. Only CDR3 DNA remains: 39 bases, in frame from the first base. The germline V gene yields MNHEY for CDR1 and SVGAGI for CDR2. Note on this clone: The clone's antigen remains unknown. No base quality information exists; no much larger clone differs at one position.

In Seattle, one collaborating source enrolled patients while the infection was active and tracked those patients longitudinally over the course of disease. Each collaborating institution followed its own protocols to collect whole blood in K2EDTA tubes. For TCRbeta analysis, collaborators shipped samples as frozen whole blood, isolated PBMCs, or DNA extracted from either of those sample types. Beyond this particular receptor, the publication reports: The quantity of clinical and demographic metadata differed by source and by participant and was supplied without curation.

TCRbeta CDR3 regions were amplified from genomic DNA using the immunoSEQ Assay, a bias-controlled multiplex PCR. The authors processed their data as follows. The number of nucleated cells in each sample was estimated by amplification of reference gene primers within the assay. To quantify the absolute abundance of each unique TCRbeta CDR3 rearrangement, sequence reads were collapsed and filtered. For each sample, productive Simpson clonality was calculated as the square root of Simpson's diversity index over productive rearrangements. Entries here come from immuneACCESS through TCRdb and include only in-frame sequences with V and J called. Some clones fail to appear in such tables; in the studies checked, an unresolved V gene covers under half of the shortfall, and the cause of the remainder is unknown. From that table come the V and J calls and clone size; the DNA was used to work out D and trimming. The sample table holds roughly 330,000 clones, of which 87% were seen once. 9.9% of the sample is in the top ten clones.

This receptor was identified in a man in his thirties or forties with COVID-19, enrolled during active disease. The sample was peripheral blood. The V gene is TRBV6-5 and the J gene is TRBJ1-2, with 9 central nucleotides matching TRBD1. The CDR3 protein sequence reads: CASSLNRGLGYTF. The nucleotides read TGTGCCAGCAGCTTAAACAGGGGGCTTGGCTACACCTTC.